The rows below give T cell receptor beta chains drawn from one sample of a study of T cell responses to AZD1222 COVID-19 vaccine. Measured with immunoSEQ multiplex PCR; TCRdb has only the in-frame clones, and not every one. The table lists around 130,000 clones, over 90% of them singletons. The sequencing here drew on peripheral blood, taken on day 0 of AZD1222 vaccination. The receptors come from an adult in good health. CDR3s include the opening cysteine and the closing phenylalanine or tryptophan. D genes are given only for firm matches. The size field is filled for only some rows; it gives once, few, many or a size class.

clone size: few; V gene: TRBV7-7; D gene: TRBD2; J gene: TRBJ2-3; CDR3 DNA: TGTGCCAGCAGCCCAGATACGGGGGGACTAAACACAGATACGCAGTATTTT; CDR3 protein: CASSPDTGGLNTDTQYF
clone size: NA; V gene: TRBV19; D gene: NA; J gene: TRBJ1-1; CDR3 DNA: TGTGCCAGTAGGGGGGGGAACACTGAAGCTTTCTTT; CDR3 protein: CASRGGNTEAFF
clone size: NA; V gene: TRBV27; D gene: NA; J gene: TRBJ1-5; CDR3 DNA: TGTGCCAGCAGTCCCCAGAGGACACCACTTAGCAATCAGCCCCAGCATTTT; CDR3 protein: CASSPQRTPLSNQPQHF
clone size: NA; V gene: TRBV28; D gene: NA; J gene: TRBJ1-2; CDR3 DNA: TGTGCCAGCAGGCCCCCCGTAGACTATGGCTACACCTTC; CDR3 protein: CASRPPVDYGYTF
clone size: once; V gene: TRBV29-1; D gene: NA; J gene: TRBJ1-2; CDR3 DNA: TGCAGCGTTGCTGGGCAATATGGCTACACCTTC; CDR3 protein: CSVAGQYGYTF
clone size: NA; V gene: TRBV7-6; D gene: NA; J gene: TRBJ2-6; CDR3 DNA: TGTGCCAGCAGCTTAAAGCTCTCTGGGGCCAACGTCCTGACTTTC; CDR3 protein: CASSLKLSGANVLTF
clone size: NA; V gene: TRBV3-1/TRBV3-2; D gene: NA; J gene: TRBJ2-1; CDR3 DNA: TGTGCCAGCAGCACCCGGGGCAGTATCCACAATGAGCAGTTCTTC; CDR3 protein: CASSTRGSIHNEQFF
clone size: NA; V gene: TRBV4-1; D gene: TRBD2; J gene: TRBJ2-5; CDR3 DNA: TGCGCCAGTCATGGAGCGGGGGGCCTTGAGACCCAGTACTTC; CDR3 protein: CASHGAGGLETQYF
clone size: NA; V gene: TRBV6-5; D gene: NA; J gene: TRBJ2-2; CDR3 DNA: TGTGCCACCATACGCAATTCGGACGGGGAGCTGTTTTTT; CDR3 protein: CATIRNSDGELFF
clone size: once; V gene: TRBV6-1; D gene: NA; J gene: TRBJ1-1; CDR3 DNA: TGTGCCAGCAGTGAAGCAGAGACTTATTTCACTGAAGCTTTCTTT; CDR3 protein: CASSEAETYFTEAFF